The clone carrying this T cell receptor beta chain has a single count. Its antigen is still unknown. Libraries were made from TCR beta cDNA, and they carried unique molecular identifiers. Hundreds of thousands of cDNA molecules were obtained from roughly 1 to 10 million T cells. MiXCR, run by TCRdb on the PCR reads, gives a single entry per CDR3 protein. The sample shows about 460,000 distinct CDR3 sequences, roughly 46% of them seen only once. Germline values: CDR1 SGHTA, CDR2 FQGNSA. Trimming took 0 bases from V and 5 from J, leaving 29 bases between them. The CDR3 is 21 amino acids. These data originate in a study of post-analysis software for immune sequencing data. At the level of the study: Secondary progressive, relapsing-remitting and progressive-relapsing multiple sclerosis were among the included disease courses. Study results and limitations: F measure grouped same-batch samples tightly together. For normalized Chao1 diversity, multiple sclerosis patients scored significantly lower than controls did. Comparison of patients with controls showed 4 to 6 TRBV segments more frequent in patients, TRBV5-6, TRBV5-1 and TRBV20-1 among them.

The V and J genes are TRBV7-2 and TRBJ2-1, with a possible D match to TRBD2 (6 bases). Sequencing was done on a sample of blood. The TCR originated in a girl aged 5-17 years with multiple sclerosis. CDR3 bases: TGTGCCAGCAGCTTAGCGCGAGAGACTAGTTGGGGCCCCGGAAAAAACAATGAGCAGTTCTTC. This gives the protein CASSLARETSWGPGKNNEQFF.